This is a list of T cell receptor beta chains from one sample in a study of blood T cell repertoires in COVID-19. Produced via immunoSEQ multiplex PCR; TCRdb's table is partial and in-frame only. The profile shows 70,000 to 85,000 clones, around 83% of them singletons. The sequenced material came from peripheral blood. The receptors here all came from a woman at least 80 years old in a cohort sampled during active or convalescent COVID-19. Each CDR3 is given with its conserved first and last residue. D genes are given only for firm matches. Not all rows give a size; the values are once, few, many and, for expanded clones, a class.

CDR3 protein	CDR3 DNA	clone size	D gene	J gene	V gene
CASSFAASGRPNEQFF	TGTGCCAGCAGCTTCGCCGCTAGCGGGAGACCGAATGAGCAGTTCTTC	.	TRBD2	TRBJ2-1	TRBV11-2
CASKRGREAFF	TGTGCCAGCAAAAGGGGGCGTGAAGCTTTCTTT	.	TRBD1	TRBJ1-1	TRBV6-5
CASSLGDSGNEQFF	TGCGCCAGCAGCTTGGGGGACTCGGGCAATGAGCAGTTCTTC	.	.	TRBJ2-1	TRBV5-1
CASLRELGRSTEAFF	TGTGCCAGCCTGCGGGAGCTGGGTCGGAGCACTGAAGCTTTCTTT	.	.	TRBJ1-1	TRBV6-5
CASSIGQGRADGYTF	TGTGCCAGTAGTATAGGGCAGGGAAGGGCGGATGGCTACACCTTC	.	.	TRBJ1-2	TRBV19
CASSPAGTGPYEQYF	TGCGCCAGCAGCCCGGCGGGGACAGGGCCCTACGAGCAGTACTTC	.	TRBD1	TRBJ2-7	TRBV5-1
CASRKGDSSTEAFF	TGTGCCAGCAGGAAGGGGGACAGTTCCACTGAAGCTTTCTTT	.	TRBD1	TRBJ1-1	TRBV7-3
CASSQDPSPLHF	TGTGCCAGCAGCCAAGACCCGTCACCCCTCCACTTT	.	.	TRBJ1-6	TRBV3-1/TRBV3-2
CASSLPGPRQTQYF	TGTGCCAGCAGTTTACCTGGGCCCAGACAGACCCAGTACTTC	.	.	TRBJ2-5	TRBV27
CASSRDRPMNTEAFF	TGTGCCAGCAGCAGAGACAGACCCATGAACACTGAAGCTTTCTTT	.	.	TRBJ1-1	TRBV28
CASSYTPRGGEQYF	TGTGCCAGCAGTTACACCCCCAGGGGCGGGGAGCAGTACTTC	.	.	TRBJ2-7	TRBV28
CASSEIDQGAFEQYF	TGTGCCAGCAGTGAAATTGACCAGGGGGCCTTTGAGCAGTACTTC	.	TRBD1	TRBJ2-7	TRBV6-1
CASSNGGTMSSYEQYF	TGTGCCAGTAGTAATGGCGGGACTATGAGCTCCTACGAGCAGTACTTC	.	TRBD2	TRBJ2-7	TRBV19
CSVWDSKNTEAFF	TGCAGCGTTTGGGACAGCAAGAACACTGAAGCTTTCTTT	.	TRBD1	TRBJ1-1	TRBV29-1
CASSAPGQYGYTF	TGTGCCAGCAGTGCTCCGGGACAGTATGGCTACACCTTC	.	TRBD1	TRBJ1-2	TRBV12-3/TRBV12-4
CASSIGLPGEETQYF	TGTGCCAGTAGTATCGGGCTTCCCGGGGAAGAGACCCAGTACTTC	.	.	TRBJ2-5	TRBV19
CASSSPYLRYEQYF	TGTGCCAGCAGCTCCCCGTATTTGAGATACGAGCAGTACTTC	.	.	TRBJ2-7	TRBV7-2
CASRGRTGETGELFF	TGTGCCAGCAGGGGCCGGACAGGGGAGACCGGGGAGCTGTTTTTT	.	TRBD1	TRBJ2-2	TRBV6-5
CATSDPGQGGNQPQHF	TGTGCCACCAGTGACCCCGGACAGGGCGGTAATCAGCCCCAGCATTTT	.	TRBD1	TRBJ1-5	TRBV24-1
CASSRTGGYGYTF	TGTGCCAGCAGTAGGACAGGGGGCTATGGCTACACCTTC	.	TRBD1	TRBJ1-2	TRBV12-3/TRBV12-4
CASRDREGDTGELFF	TGTGCCAGCAGAGACCGGGAGGGTGACACCGGGGAGCTGTTTTTT	once	TRBD2	TRBJ2-2	TRBV4-2
CASSWLADQPQHF	TGTGCCAGCAGTTGGTTAGCCGATCAGCCCCAGCATTTT	.	.	TRBJ1-5	TRBV27
CASKSWTGGTEAFF	TGTGCCAGCAAATCCTGGACAGGGGGGACTGAAGCTTTCTTT	.	TRBD1	TRBJ1-1	TRBV7-9
CASSLVLAGVDPYF	TGTGCCAGCAGCTTAGTACTAGCGGGAGTAGATCCGTACTTC	.	TRBD2	TRBJ2-7	TRBV7-2
CASSIPAGEGYEQFF	TGCGCCAGCAGTATCCCAGCGGGAGAGGGCTATGAGCAGTTCTTC	once	TRBD2	TRBJ2-1	TRBV5-1
CASSPRTVSTDTQYF	TGTGCCAGCAGCCCGAGGACTGTAAGCACAGATACGCAGTATTTT	.	.	TRBJ2-3	TRBV7-9
CASSIPSTGLYGYTF	TGTGCCAGTAGTATACCCTCGACAGGGCTCTATGGCTACACCTTC	.	TRBD1	TRBJ1-2	TRBV19
CASRLGPPYEQYF	TGTGCCAGCAGGCTTGGCCCCCCCTACGAGCAGTACTTC	.	.	TRBJ2-7	TRBV6-5
CASRENRGRTEAFF	TGTGCCAGCAGAGAGAACAGGGGGCGGACTGAAGCTTTCTTT	.	TRBD1	TRBJ1-1	TRBV7-8
CASSSGGRSYNEQFF	TGTGCCAGCAGTTCAGGGGGCAGGTCCTACAATGAGCAGTTCTTC	.	TRBD1	TRBJ2-1	TRBV28
CASSIPGGSSTDTQYF	TGTGCCAGTAGTATCCCAGGAGGATCTAGCACAGATACGCAGTATTTT	.	.	TRBJ2-3	TRBV19
CASSLSEPSGNTIYF	TGCGCCAGCAGCTTATCGGAGCCCTCTGGAAACACCATATATTTT	.	.	TRBJ1-3	TRBV5-1
CASRGDKLSTGNTIYF	TGTGCCAGTCGGGGGGATAAACTATCGACTGGAAACACCATATATTTT	.	.	TRBJ1-3	TRBV28
CASSRETGKFNQPQHF	TGTGCCAGCAGCCGAGAGACAGGGAAGTTTAATCAGCCCCAGCATTTT	.	TRBD1	TRBJ1-5	TRBV11-2
CASSPLAGAHNEQFF	TGTGCCAGTAGTCCCCTAGCGGGAGCCCACAATGAGCAGTTCTTC	.	TRBD2	TRBJ2-1	TRBV19
CASSLGGQVSGNTIYF	TGTGCCAGCAGCTTAGGAGGACAGGTCTCTGGAAACACCATATATTTT	.	TRBD1	TRBJ1-3	TRBV7-2
CASSRQGLRDGYTF	TGTGCCAGCAGTCGACAGGGCTTGAGGGATGGCTACACCTTC	.	TRBD1	TRBJ1-2	TRBV28
CASSLVRGDGYTF	TGTGCCAGCAGTTTAGTAAGGGGCGATGGCTACACCTTC	.	.	TRBJ1-2	TRBV12-3/TRBV12-4
CASSQLGQGAGNTEAFF	TGTGCCAGCAGCCAGTTAGGACAGGGGGCGGGGAACACTGAAGCTTTCTTT	few	TRBD1	TRBJ1-1	TRBV14
CASSLGPGGNYGYTF	TGCGCCAGCAGCTTGGGGCCAGGCGGGAACTATGGCTACACCTTC	once	.	TRBJ1-2	TRBV5-1
CASSDPGTGSYEQYF	TGTGCCAGCAGTGACCCCGGGACAGGGTCCTACGAGCAGTACTTC	.	TRBD1	TRBJ2-7	TRBV6-4
CASSLAATGPSTDTQYF	TGCGCCAGCAGCTTGGCCGCGACAGGACCTAGCACAGATACGCAGTATTTT	.	.	TRBJ2-3	TRBV5-1
CASSPTGTNEKLFF	TGCGCCAGCAGCCCGACAGGGACCAATGAAAAACTGTTTTTT	once	TRBD1	TRBJ1-4	TRBV5-1
CAWSVRAEAFF	TGTGCCTGGAGTGTACGGGCTGAAGCTTTCTTT	.	.	TRBJ1-1	TRBV30
CASSQGQGGEQYF	TGTGCCAGCAGCCAAGGACAGGGTGGCGAGCAGTACTTC	.	TRBD1	TRBJ2-7	TRBV3-1/TRBV3-2
CASSQVPNIPGELFF	TGTGCCAGCAGCCAAGTTCCTAATATTCCCGGGGAGCTGTTTTTT	.	.	TRBJ2-2	TRBV3-1/TRBV3-2
CASSLIEAGTNEKLFF	TGTGCCAGCAGCCTCATTGAGGCCGGGACTAATGAAAAACTGTTTTTT	.	.	TRBJ1-4	TRBV28
CASTHSGSETQYF	TGTGCCAGCACCCATAGCGGGAGTGAGACCCAGTACTTC	once	TRBD2	TRBJ2-5	TRBV7-6
CASSVGDTSNTEAFF	TGTGCCAGCAGCGTAGGGGACACTTCGAACACTGAAGCTTTCTTT	.	.	TRBJ1-1	TRBV9
CASSVAPGLAGDTDTQYF	TGTGCCAGCAGCGTAGCCCCGGGACTAGCTGGGGACACAGATACGCAGTATTTT	.	TRBD2	TRBJ2-3	TRBV9